This T cell receptor (beta chain) was obtained from a study of beta chain features in type 1 diabetes. Expressed TCRB transcripts got sequenced, as all isolated RNA was reverse transcribed. Sequencing was performed with immunoSEQ multiplex PCR; in TCRdb, only in-frame clones are kept and a portion is missing. The sample includes a few hundred thousand clones, 8.5% to 10% of them seen just once. Findings and limits, study-wide: Significant though moderate, a shortening of TCRB CDR3s appeared in all four CD4+ subsets of Type 1 diabetes patients.

This clone was observed a few times. The antigen remains unidentified. Cell sorting via CD45RO/CCR7/CD25/CD127/CD95/CD27 was performed to obtain CD4+ naive, central memory, regulatory and stem cell-like memory cells. This CDR3 region has 14 residues. Germline V gives CDR1 ENHRY, CDR2 SYGVKD. Trimming took 4 bases from V and 1 from J, leaving 10 bases between them. The rearrangement uses TRBV10-3 and TRBJ2-5; a weak D match, TRBD2 (6 bases). The receptor was isolated from a man aged 25-40 years with type 1 diabetes. Sequencing used central memory CD4+ T cells from blood. The DNA of the CDR3 is TGTGCCATCAGTGGTGGTAGCGGCCAAGAGACCCAGTACTTC. This sequence encodes CAISGGSGQETQYF.